Listed below are T cell receptor beta chains from one sample, sequenced in a study of lymphopenia after photon versus proton radiotherapy. The assay was immunoSEQ multiplex PCR, and TCRdb's table has in-frame clones only and misses some. The table lists some 55,000 clones, about 86% of them singletons. Material: peripheral blood, obtained from a patient treated with photon-based radiotherapy. Source of these receptors: a man aged 45 to 65 with gastric cancer. The CDR3 runs from the conserved cysteine through the conserved F or W. D genes are given only for firm matches. Not all rows give a size; the values are once, few, many and, for expanded clones, a class.

len,d_gene,abundance,j_gene,v_gene,CDR3aa,CDR3nt
19,TRBD1,-,TRBJ2-6,TRBV19,CATRDRELLVSSGANVLTF,TGTGCCACGAGGGACAGGGAACTTCTAGTTTCCTCTGGGGCCAACGTCCTGACTTTC
13,-,-,TRBJ1-4,TRBV2,CASKWDGNEKLFF,TGTGCCAGCAAGTGGGACGGTAATGAAAAACTGTTTTTT
17,-,-,TRBJ2-5,TRBV4-3,CASSQERAGAYQETQYF,TGCGCCAGCAGCCAAGAACGAGCAGGGGCGTACCAAGAGACCCAGTACTTC
15,TRBD1,once,TRBJ2-5,TRBV11-2,CASSPGQVWQETQYF,TGTGCCAGCAGCCCGGGACAGGTTTGGCAAGAGACCCAGTACTTC
16,TRBD2,-,TRBJ2-1,TRBV7-2,CASTTSGSPSYNEQFF,TGTGCCAGCACCACAAGCGGGAGTCCCTCCTACAATGAGCAGTTCTTC
14,-,-,TRBJ2-7,TRBV6-1,CASSEIGLAYEQYF,TGTGCCAGCAGTGAAATTGGTCTAGCCTACGAGCAGTACTTC
15,TRBD2,-,TRBJ2-1,TRBV7-9,CASSPTSGRAHEQFF,TGTGCCAGCAGCCCGACTAGCGGGAGGGCCCATGAGCAGTTCTTC
12,-,-,TRBJ2-3,TRBV5-1,CASSTPTDTQYF,TGCGCCAGCAGCACACCCACAGATACGCAGTATTTT
14,TRBD2,once,TRBJ2-7,TRBV10-3,CAIRETSGREEQYF,TGTGCCATCAGAGAGACTAGCGGGAGGGAGGAGCAGTACTTC
17,TRBD1,-,TRBJ2-7,TRBV7-8,CASSRLPGTGSSYEQYF,TGTGCCAGCAGCCGTCTCCCCGGGACAGGGAGCTCCTACGAGCAGTACTTC
14,-,-,TRBJ2-7,TRBV6-5,CASSPRRDSYEQYF,TGTGCCAGCAGCCCCCGGCGGGACTCCTACGAGCAGTACTTC
12,-,few,TRBJ1-2,TRBV30,CAWSGRGHGYTF,TGTGCCTGGAGTGGCAGAGGACATGGCTACACCTTC
14,-,-,TRBJ1-1,TRBV10-2,CASSGGGGSTEAFF,TGCGCCAGCAGTGGGGGGGGTGGAAGCACTGAAGCTTTCTTT
15,TRBD2,-,TRBJ2-3,TRBV7-3,CASSPSGASTDTQYF,TGTGCCAGCAGCCCAAGCGGGGCTAGCACAGATACGCAGTATTTT
15,-,-,TRBJ2-2,TRBV7-2,CASSYGTQNTGELFF,TGTGCCAGCAGCTACGGGACGCAGAACACCGGGGAGCTGTTTTTT
17,-,-,TRBJ2-6,TRBV19,CASSWGRPHSGANVLTF,TGTGCCAGTAGTTGGGGCAGACCTCACTCTGGGGCCAACGTCCTGACTTTC
16,-,once,TRBJ2-2,TRBV6-1,CASSEKWWGNTGELFF,TGTGCCAGCAGTGAAAAATGGTGGGGGAACACCGGGGAGCTGTTTTTT
16,TRBD2,-,TRBJ2-3,TRBV9,CASSVGPAGEQDTQYF,TGTGCCAGCAGCGTAGGCCCAGCGGGAGAGCAAGATACGCAGTATTTT